A selection of T cell receptor beta chains follows, all from one sample in a study of beta chain features in type 1 diabetes. This table comes from immunoSEQ multiplex PCR, and its TCRdb copy is limited to in-frame clones, with some not included. Of tens of thousands of clones in the sample, 55% to 75% were seen once. Sequenced: stem cell memory CD4+ T cells from blood. These receptors originate from a woman aged 30 to 39 with type 1 diabetes. Each CDR3 is given with its conserved first and last residue. The D gene is left open where the match is weak. The listing skips clone size in some rows; elsewhere it reads once, few, many or a size class.

V: TRBV5-1
D: TRBD1
J: TRBJ2-1
size: .
length: 13
CDR3: CASSLQGNDEQFF
DNA: TGCGCCAGCAGCCTACAGGGGAACGATGAGCAGTTCTTC

V: TRBV19
D: .
J: TRBJ2-5
size: .
length: 14
CDR3: CASSIAPGWETQYF
DNA: TGTGCCAGTAGTATAGCTCCAGGGTGGGAGACCCAGTACTTC

V: TRBV19
D: TRBD1
J: TRBJ1-4
size: .
length: 15
CDR3: CASSGQGATNEKLFF
DNA: TGTGCCAGTAGTGGACAGGGCGCAACTAATGAAAAACTGTTTTTT

V: TRBV11-1
D: TRBD2
J: TRBJ2-7
size: few
length: 15
CDR3: CASSLSGGSSYEQYF
DNA: TGTGCCAGCAGCTTGTCCGGCGGGAGCTCCTACGAGCAGTACTTC

V: TRBV6-1
D: .
J: TRBJ2-7
size: .
length: 13
CDR3: CASSAAGSYEQYF
DNA: TGTGCCAGCAGTGCGGCAGGCTCCTACGAGCAGTACTTC

V: TRBV5-1
D: .
J: TRBJ2-5
size: .
length: 13
CDR3: CASSPTTEGTQYF
DNA: TGCGCCAGCAGCCCAACTACCGAAGGGACCCAGTACTTC

V: TRBV28
D: TRBD1
J: TRBJ1-2
size: once
length: 15
CDR3: CASNFNRGLGHGYTF
DNA: TGTGCCAGCAACTTTAATAGGGGGCTTGGTCATGGCTACACCTTC

V: TRBV7-9
D: .
J: TRBJ2-1
size: .
length: 14
CDR3: CASSSWDSNNEQFF
DNA: TGTGCCAGCAGTTCGTGGGACTCGAACAATGAGCAGTTCTTC

V: TRBV5-1
D: .
J: TRBJ2-6
size: .
length: 16
CDR3: CASSLATGPGANVLTF
DNA: TGCGCCAGCAGCTTGGCCACAGGGCCCGGGGCCAACGTCCTGACTTTC

V: TRBV29-1
D: .
J: TRBJ1-1
size: .
length: 12
CDR3: CSVERGGTEAFF
DNA: TGCAGCGTTGAAAGGGGTGGCACTGAAGCTTTCTTT

V: TRBV2
D: .
J: TRBJ1-3
size: .
length: 14
CDR3: CASSERGLGNTIYF
DNA: TGTGCCAGCAGTGAAAGGGGACTCGGAAACACCATATATTTT

V: TRBV29-1
D: TRBD2
J: TRBJ2-1
size: .
length: 17
CDR3: CSVENVAGGPHYNEQFF
DNA: TGCAGCGTTGAAAATGTAGCGGGAGGGCCGCATTACAATGAGCAGTTCTTC

V: TRBV5-1
D: .
J: TRBJ2-2
size: .
length: 15
CDR3: CASSLARLGIGELFF
DNA: TGCGCCAGCAGCTTGGCCAGGTTGGGCATCGGGGAGCTGTTTTTT

V: TRBV30
D: TRBD2
J: TRBJ2-3
size: .
length: 18
CDR3: CAWGLAGDFSRGTDTQYF
DNA: TGTGCCTGGGGACTAGCGGGAGACTTCTCTAGGGGCACAGATACGCAGTATTTT

V: TRBV13
D: TRBD2
J: TRBJ2-7
size: .
length: 14
CDR3: CASSLWGLGAEQYF
DNA: TGTGCCAGCAGCTTATGGGGACTAGGGGCCGAGCAGTACTTC

V: TRBV27
D: TRBD2
J: TRBJ2-7
size: .
length: 14
CDR3: CASSRSGRAYEQYF
DNA: TGTGCCAGCAGCCGTAGCGGGAGGGCCTACGAGCAGTACTTC

V: TRBV30
D: TRBD1
J: TRBJ1-4
size: .
length: 13
CDR3: CAWSPGQGWKLFF
DNA: TGTGCCTGGAGTCCGGGACAGGGGTGGAAACTGTTTTTT

V: TRBV5-1
D: TRBD1
J: TRBJ2-7
size: .
length: 15
CDR3: CASSPPGTGPYEQYF
DNA: TGCGCCAGCAGCCCACCGGGGACAGGCCCTTACGAGCAGTACTTC

V: TRBV5-1
D: .
J: TRBJ2-6
size: .
length: 16
CDR3: CASSLVATPGANVLTF
DNA: TGCGCCAGCAGCTTGGTCGCGACACCTGGGGCCAACGTCCTGACTTTC

V: TRBV28
D: .
J: TRBJ2-7
size: few
length: 17
CDR3: CASSPTRKGQGIHEQYF
DNA: TGTGCCAGCAGTCCTACCCGGAAAGGGCAGGGTATCCACGAGCAGTACTTC

V: TRBV29-1
D: TRBD1
J: TRBJ2-7
size: few
length: 15
CDR3: CSVGGGQGPTYEQYF
DNA: TGCAGCGTTGGGGGGGGACAGGGGCCCACCTACGAGCAGTACTTC

V: TRBV7-3
D: TRBD1
J: TRBJ1-2
size: .
length: 13
CDR3: CASSTGQGNGYTF
DNA: TGTGCCAGCAGCACGGGACAGGGGAATGGCTACACCTTC

V: TRBV5-1
D: TRBD2
J: TRBJ2-1
size: .
length: 15
CDR3: CASSLSLAGNNEQFF
DNA: TGCGCCAGCAGCTTGAGCCTAGCGGGTAACAATGAGCAGTTCTTC

V: TRBV18
D: TRBD1
J: TRBJ1-1
size: .
length: 16
CDR3: CASSLYQQGIESEAFF
DNA: TGTGCCAGCTCCCTTTACCAACAGGGGATTGAATCTGAAGCTTTCTTT

V: TRBV29-1
D: .
J: TRBJ1-1
size: .
length: 19
CDR3: CSVLILSGESNKLNTEAFF
DNA: TGCAGCGTTCTTATCCTTTCAGGGGAGTCTAATAAACTGAACACTGAAGCTTTCTTT

V: TRBV28
D: TRBD1
J: TRBJ1-3
size: .
length: 13
CDR3: CASWDRVGNTIYF
DNA: TGTGCCAGCTGGGACAGGGTGGGGAACACCATATATTTT

V: TRBV19
D: .
J: TRBJ1-1
size: .
length: 17
CDR3: CASSIDEHPTPYTEAFF
DNA: TGTGCCAGTAGTATAGATGAACATCCAACCCCCTACACTGAAGCTTTCTTT

V: TRBV19
D: TRBD2
J: TRBJ2-1
size: .
length: 16
CDR3: CASSGGLAGGLNEQFF
DNA: TGTGCCAGTAGTGGGGGACTAGCGGGAGGGCTAAATGAGCAGTTCTTC

V: TRBV5-1
D: TRBD1
J: TRBJ2-7
size: .
length: 15
CDR3: CASSLGGTGGYEQYF
DNA: TGCGCCAGCAGCTTGGGGGGGACAGGGGGCTACGAGCAGTACTTC

V: TRBV29-1
D: .
J: TRBJ2-2
size: .
length: 13
CDR3: CSVESSNTGELFF
DNA: TGCAGCGTTGAAAGCTCGAACACCGGGGAGCTGTTTTTT

V: TRBV6-1
D: .
J: TRBJ2-3
size: .
length: 11
CDR3: CASSRDFSQYF
DNA: TGTGCCAGCAGTCGGGATTTTTCGCAGTATTTT

V: TRBV7-9
D: TRBD2
J: TRBJ2-2
size: .
length: 16
CDR3: CASGPAGGPNTGELFF
DNA: TGTGCCAGCGGGCCAGCGGGAGGGCCGAACACCGGGGAGCTGTTTTTT

V: TRBV7-2
D: .
J: TRBJ1-2
size: .
length: 14
CDR3: CASSLTSDYYGYTF
DNA: TGTGCCAGCAGCTTAACTTCAGACTACTATGGCTACACCTTC

V: TRBV6-5
D: TRBD1
J: TRBJ2-6
size: .
length: 13
CDR3: CASRQGVANVLTF
DNA: TGTGCCAGCAGACAGGGGGTAGCCAACGTCCTGACTTTC

V: TRBV19
D: .
J: TRBJ2-5
size: .
length: 12
CDR3: CASSSRGETQYF
DNA: TGTGCCAGTAGTTCAAGGGGGGAGACCCAGTACTTC

V: TRBV6-1
D: TRBD2
J: TRBJ2-7
size: .
length: 15
CDR3: CASSVASSGSYEQYF
DNA: TGTGCCAGCAGTGTAGCCTCTAGCGGGAGCTACGAGCAGTACTTC

V: TRBV14
D: .
J: TRBJ2-7
size: .
length: 14
CDR3: CASSQAGAVREQYF
DNA: TGTGCCAGCAGCCAAGCGGGAGCAGTTCGCGAGCAGTACTTC

V: TRBV4-2
D: .
J: TRBJ1-6
size: once
length: 16
CDR3: CASSQDRFSGNSPLHF
DNA: TGTGCCAGCAGCCAAGATAGGTTCTCGGGGAATTCACCCCTCCACTTT

V: TRBV19
D: TRBD1
J: TRBJ2-6
size: few
length: 17
CDR3: CASRDRVWGSGANVLTF
DNA: TGTGCCAGTAGGGACAGGGTCTGGGGCTCTGGGGCCAACGTCCTGACTTTC

V: TRBV5-1
D: TRBD1
J: TRBJ1-2
size: .
length: 15
CDR3: CASSGTVKANYGYTF
DNA: TGCGCCAGCAGCGGGACAGTAAAAGCTAACTATGGCTACACCTTC

V: TRBV7-9
D: .
J: TRBJ2-7
size: .
length: 15
CDR3: CASSFSDMLSYEQYF
DNA: TGTGCCAGCAGCTTCTCGGACATGCTCTCCTACGAGCAGTACTTC

V: TRBV11-3
D: TRBD1
J: TRBJ2-1
size: .
length: 13
CDR3: CASSRGGGQAQFF
DNA: TGTGCCAGCAGCCGCGGCGGTGGACAGGCCCAGTTCTTC

V: TRBV2
D: TRBD1
J: TRBJ1-2
size: .
length: 14
CDR3: CASRARTGDYGYTF
DNA: TGTGCCAGCAGGGCTCGGACAGGCGACTATGGCTACACCTTC

V: TRBV5-1
D: .
J: TRBJ2-5
size: .
length: 13
CDR3: CASNLGGRETQYF
DNA: TGCGCCAGCAATTTAGGGGGTAGGGAGACCCAGTACTTC

V: TRBV5-4
D: .
J: TRBJ1-1
size: .
length: 13
CDR3: CASSLQGNTEAFF
DNA: TGTGCCAGCAGCTTGCAGGGTAACACTGAAGCTTTCTTT

V: TRBV2
D: .
J: TRBJ2-7
size: .
length: 15
CDR3: CASSPPLLWAGEQYF
DNA: TGTGCCAGCAGTCCTCCGTTGCTGTGGGCGGGGGAGCAGTACTTC

V: TRBV19
D: TRBD1
J: TRBJ1-2
size: .
length: 13
CDR3: CASSMRRGQGYTF
DNA: TGTGCCAGTAGTATGCGTAGGGGGCAGGGCTACACCTTC

V: TRBV5-1
D: TRBD2
J: TRBJ2-7
size: .
length: 15
CDR3: CASSPNSGRSGEQYF
DNA: TGCGCCAGCAGCCCAAATAGCGGGAGATCGGGCGAGCAGTACTTC

V: TRBV30
D: .
J: TRBJ1-5
size: .
length: 13
CDR3: CAWSVLDRQPQHF
DNA: TGTGCCTGGAGTGTACTCGACAGACAGCCCCAGCATTTT

V: TRBV19
D: .
J: TRBJ1-6
size: .
length: 15
CDR3: CASSIYGQDNSPLHF
DNA: TGTGCCAGTAGTATTTACGGCCAGGATAATTCACCCCTCCACTTT

V: TRBV5-4
D: TRBD1
J: TRBJ1-6
size: .
length: 16
CDR3: CASSSPPGQNNSPLHF
DNA: TGTGCCAGCAGCTCTCCTCCGGGACAGAACAATTCACCCCTCCACTTT

V: TRBV11-2
D: .
J: TRBJ2-3
size: .
length: 14
CDR3: CASSFGQGTDTQYF
DNA: TGTGCCAGCAGCTTTGGCCAGGGCACAGATACGCAGTATTTT

V: TRBV18
D: .
J: TRBJ2-7
size: .
length: 11
CDR3: CASSSGYEQYF
DNA: TGTGCCAGCTCTTCAGGTTACGAGCAGTACTTC

V: TRBV6-5
D: .
J: TRBJ2-5
size: .
length: 16
CDR3: CASSSLGRGNQETQYF
DNA: TGTGCCAGCAGTTCCCTTGGGAGGGGGAACCAAGAGACCCAGTACTTC

V: TRBV29-1
D: TRBD2
J: TRBJ2-7
size: .
length: 12
CDR3: CSVGLAGGEQYF
DNA: TGCAGCGTGGGACTAGCGGGGGGCGAGCAGTACTTC

V: TRBV7-9
D: .
J: TRBJ2-1
size: .
length: 15
CDR3: CAIPLKVTGYNEQFF
DNA: TGTGCCATCCCCCTCAAGGTCACAGGTTACAATGAGCAGTTCTTC

V: TRBV5-6
D: .
J: TRBJ2-2
size: few
length: 16
CDR3: CASSLVENWNTGELFF
DNA: TGTGCCAGCAGCTTGGTTGAGAACTGGAACACCGGGGAGCTGTTTTTT

V: TRBV29-1
D: TRBD2
J: TRBJ2-3
size: .
length: 16
CDR3: CNVRGIGLAGTDTQYF
DNA: TGCAACGTTAGGGGCATCGGACTAGCAGGAACAGATACGCAGTATTTT

V: TRBV6-5
D: TRBD1
J: TRBJ1-1
size: .
length: 15
CDR3: CASSPHDRANTEAFF
DNA: TGTGCCAGCAGTCCTCACGACAGGGCCAACACTGAAGCTTTCTTT